Here is one T cell receptor (beta chain) with its context. Antigen: not known. The data were produced by immunoSEQ multiplex PCR, yet TCRdb's version contains in-frame clones alone and is incomplete. The sample holds about 4,300 clones, 50% to 75% seen once. This entry comes from a study of coeliac disease. Overall study results and limits: Cross-contamination between intraepithelial and lamina propria cells was possible. Few TRB amino acid sequences were shared between samples; most were unique. In active celiac disease, intraepithelial and lamina propria TRB and TRG repertoires were less clonal than controls.

Trimming cost V 1 base and J 8 bases, with 14 bases left between them. Germline values: CDR1 LGHNA, CDR2 YSLEER. The CDR3 consists of 14 residues. One frozen approximately 500,000-cell aliquot per fraction was sequenced. Sequencing used intraepithelial lymphocytes from the gut. The V gene is TRBV4-3, the J gene TRBJ1-2, with D maybe TRBD1 (6 bases). This clonotype was obtained from a human donor with active celiac disease. The CDR3 here is CASSQGGQLDGYTF. Here the CDR3 DNA reads TGCGCCAGCAGCCAAGGGGGGCAGTTGGACGGCTACACCTTC.